The rows below give T cell receptor beta chains drawn from one sample of a study of OX40 agonist ivuxolimab in advanced cancers. The method was immunoSEQ multiplex PCR; TCRdb's version includes in-frame clones alone and lacks a portion of them. The repertoire has tens of thousands of clones, roughly nine tenths of them found once; the top ten carry 0.61%. The source was CD4+ or CD8+ T cells sorted from blood, collected in a trial of the OX40 agonist ivuxolimab. The receptors here all came from an adult with an advanced solid tumor such as melanoma, head and neck, liver or kidney cancer. CDR3s include the opening cysteine and the closing phenylalanine or tryptophan. A D gene is named only where the DNA matches it firmly. Some rows have no size entry. The others give once, few or many, or a class for an expanded clone.

v_call: TRBV15
j_call: TRBJ1-4
clone_size: NA
d_call: NA
cdr3_nt: TGTGCCACCAGCCTCCTAGGGCCCTCGAAGGGTGAAAAACTGTTTTTT
cdr3_aa: CATSLLGPSKGEKLFF

v_call: TRBV7-8
j_call: TRBJ2-7
clone_size: once
d_call: NA
cdr3_nt: TGTGCCAGCAGCTCATCAAGGCTAACCTACGAGCAGTACTTC
cdr3_aa: CASSSSRLTYEQYF

v_call: TRBV5-1
j_call: TRBJ2-3
clone_size: NA
d_call: TRBD1
cdr3_nt: TGCGCCAGCAGCTCAGGACAGGGGCAAGATACGCAGTATTTT
cdr3_aa: CASSSGQGQDTQYF

v_call: TRBV19
j_call: TRBJ1-1
clone_size: NA
d_call: NA
cdr3_nt: TGTGCCAGTAGTATAGACAGGGCCACTGAAGCTTTCTTT
cdr3_aa: CASSIDRATEAFF

v_call: TRBV10-3
j_call: TRBJ2-2
clone_size: NA
d_call: TRBD2
cdr3_nt: TGTGCCATCGGGGGACTAGCGGGAGGGAACACCGGGGAGCTGTTTTTT
cdr3_aa: CAIGGLAGGNTGELFF

v_call: TRBV15
j_call: TRBJ1-4
clone_size: few
d_call: NA
cdr3_nt: TGTGCCACCAGCAGAGAAGAGGGGAAACTGTTTTTT
cdr3_aa: CATSREEGKLFF

v_call: TRBV5-1
j_call: TRBJ2-5
clone_size: NA
d_call: TRBD2
cdr3_nt: TGCGCCAGCAGCCCTGGGACTAGCGGGAGGGAGGTGACCCAGTACTTC
cdr3_aa: CASSPGTSGREVTQYF

v_call: TRBV6-5
j_call: TRBJ1-2
clone_size: NA
d_call: TRBD1
cdr3_nt: TGTGCCAGCTCCGGGACAGGGATAAACTATGGCTACACCTTC
cdr3_aa: CASSGTGINYGYTF

v_call: TRBV7-7
j_call: TRBJ2-5
clone_size: NA
d_call: NA
cdr3_nt: TGTGCTAGCAGCCCCGGAGAGGGTTATAGTTCGAAGACCCAGTACTTC
cdr3_aa: CASSPGEGYSSKTQYF

v_call: TRBV19
j_call: TRBJ2-1
clone_size: NA
d_call: TRBD2
cdr3_nt: TGTGCCAGTAACCCTAGCGGGAGTGGGTCATTAAATGAGCAGTTCTTC
cdr3_aa: CASNPSGSGSLNEQFF

v_call: TRBV7-9
j_call: TRBJ2-2
clone_size: NA
d_call: NA
cdr3_nt: TGTGCCAGCAGCCGGGACAAACCGAACACCGGGGAGCTGTTTTTT
cdr3_aa: CASSRDKPNTGELFF

v_call: TRBV6-1
j_call: TRBJ2-3
clone_size: NA
d_call: TRBD1
cdr3_nt: TGTGCCAGCAGTGCGGACAGGGGGCCCACAGATACGCAGTATTTT
cdr3_aa: CASSADRGPTDTQYF

v_call: TRBV28
j_call: TRBJ2-3
clone_size: NA
d_call: TRBD2
cdr3_nt: TGTGCCAGCAGTTTCGGAACTAGCGGGAGAGTTACGCAGTATTTT
cdr3_aa: CASSFGTSGRVTQYF

v_call: TRBV5-1
j_call: TRBJ1-5
clone_size: NA
d_call: TRBD1
cdr3_nt: TGCGCCAGCAGCGCCGGGACAGGGGTCGGACAGCCCCAGCATTTT
cdr3_aa: CASSAGTGVGQPQHF

v_call: TRBV6-5
j_call: TRBJ1-2
clone_size: few
d_call: NA
cdr3_nt: TGTGCCAGCAGTCACTCGGGACGCAACTATGGCTACACCTTC
cdr3_aa: CASSHSGRNYGYTF

v_call: TRBV7-9
j_call: TRBJ2-4
clone_size: NA
d_call: NA
cdr3_nt: TGTGCCAGCAGCCTCCCCAGGACCGGCCCAGGAAACACCCAGTACTTC
cdr3_aa: CASSLPRTGPGNTQYF

v_call: TRBV6-1
j_call: TRBJ2-7
clone_size: once
d_call: TRBD1
cdr3_nt: TGTGCCAGCAGCCTCGGACAGGGCAACGAGCAGTACTTC
cdr3_aa: CASSLGQGNEQYF

v_call: TRBV5-1
j_call: TRBJ2-3
clone_size: NA
d_call: NA
cdr3_nt: TGCGCCAGCTCCTCTCCTGATACGCAGTATTTT
cdr3_aa: CASSSPDTQYF

v_call: TRBV15
j_call: TRBJ2-3
clone_size: NA
d_call: NA
cdr3_nt: TGTGCCACCAGCAAACGCACAGATACGCAGTATTTT
cdr3_aa: CATSKRTDTQYF

v_call: TRBV5-1
j_call: TRBJ2-7
clone_size: NA
d_call: TRBD2
cdr3_nt: TGCGCCAGCAGCTTGGCCAAAACGACTAGCGGCACCTACGAGCAGTACTTC
cdr3_aa: CASSLAKTTSGTYEQYF

v_call: TRBV5-1
j_call: TRBJ2-6
clone_size: NA
d_call: NA
cdr3_nt: TGCGCCAGCAGCTTAGGGCTGTCAGGGGCCAACGTCCTGACTTTC
cdr3_aa: CASSLGLSGANVLTF

v_call: TRBV5-1
j_call: TRBJ2-7
clone_size: once
d_call: TRBD2
cdr3_nt: TGCGCCAGCAGACCGGGACTAGCGGGAGCCATCGAGCAGTACTTC
cdr3_aa: CASRPGLAGAIEQYF

v_call: TRBV28
j_call: TRBJ2-3
clone_size: NA
d_call: TRBD2
cdr3_nt: TGTGCCAGCAGTTCCACCTCTCTAGCGGGCGACGGGTATACGCAGTATTTT
cdr3_aa: CASSSTSLAGDGYTQYF

v_call: TRBV11-2
j_call: TRBJ1-2
clone_size: NA
d_call: NA
cdr3_nt: TGTGCCAGCAGCTTAGATCGATATGGCTACACCTTC
cdr3_aa: CASSLDRYGYTF

v_call: TRBV28
j_call: TRBJ2-5
clone_size: NA
d_call: TRBD2
cdr3_nt: TGTGCCAGCAGACCGGGGGGGCTAGGGACCCAGTACTTC
cdr3_aa: CASRPGGLGTQYF

v_call: TRBV19
j_call: TRBJ1-3
clone_size: once
d_call: NA
cdr3_nt: TGTGCCAGTAGTATTCGGGACACACAAAGAAACACCATATATTTT
cdr3_aa: CASSIRDTQRNTIYF

v_call: TRBV5-1
j_call: TRBJ2-3
clone_size: NA
d_call: TRBD2
cdr3_nt: TGCGCCAGCAGCTCCGGGGGGGGCACAGATACGCAGTATTTT
cdr3_aa: CASSSGGGTDTQYF

v_call: TRBV7-9
j_call: TRBJ1-2
clone_size: few
d_call: NA
cdr3_nt: TGTGCCAGCAGCCGTCAAGCTAACTATGGCTACACCTTC
cdr3_aa: CASSRQANYGYTF

v_call: TRBV6-5
j_call: TRBJ2-1
clone_size: NA
d_call: NA
cdr3_nt: TGTGCCAGCAGTTACGACCCCCTTTCCTACAATGAGCAGTTCTTC
cdr3_aa: CASSYDPLSYNEQFF

v_call: TRBV28
j_call: TRBJ2-2
clone_size: NA
d_call: TRBD1
cdr3_nt: TGTGCCAGCAGATTAACAGGGGGCAAGGCCGGGGAGCTGTTTTTT
cdr3_aa: CASRLTGGKAGELFF

v_call: TRBV28
j_call: TRBJ2-1
clone_size: NA
d_call: TRBD2
cdr3_nt: TGTGCCAGCAGTTTCGTGGCGGGAGGGGTCGGTGAGCAGTTCTTC
cdr3_aa: CASSFVAGGVGEQFF

v_call: TRBV7-2
j_call: TRBJ2-7
clone_size: NA
d_call: NA
cdr3_nt: TGTGCCAGCTCCAGAGTCCAGCGGGACAGCTACGAGCAGTACTTC
cdr3_aa: CASSRVQRDSYEQYF

v_call: TRBV4-1
j_call: TRBJ2-2
clone_size: NA
d_call: NA
cdr3_nt: TGCGCCAGCAGCCAAGGGGACTTGAACACCGGGGAGCTGTTTTTT
cdr3_aa: CASSQGDLNTGELFF

v_call: TRBV15
j_call: TRBJ2-7
clone_size: NA
d_call: NA
cdr3_nt: TGTGCCACCAGCAGATTCCCCGATGGCCCTTACGAGCAGTACTTC
cdr3_aa: CATSRFPDGPYEQYF

v_call: TRBV27
j_call: TRBJ2-1
clone_size: NA
d_call: TRBD2
cdr3_nt: TGTGCCAGCACCACCCTAGCGGGAGCTGGGGATGAGCAGTTCTTC
cdr3_aa: CASTTLAGAGDEQFF

v_call: TRBV6-1
j_call: TRBJ2-1
clone_size: once
d_call: TRBD2
cdr3_nt: TGTGCCAGCGGCGGGACTAGCGGGAGAAATGAGCAGTTCTTC
cdr3_aa: CASGGTSGRNEQFF

v_call: TRBV19
j_call: TRBJ2-1
clone_size: NA
d_call: NA
cdr3_nt: TGTGCCAGTAGTTCGGGAACCCGGGGGAATGAGCAGTTCTTC
cdr3_aa: CASSSGTRGNEQFF

v_call: TRBV19
j_call: TRBJ2-7
clone_size: NA
d_call: TRBD2
cdr3_nt: TGTGCCAGTTCCTCCCAGGGAGGGTACGAGCAGTACTTC
cdr3_aa: CASSSQGGYEQYF

v_call: TRBV4-1
j_call: TRBJ2-5
clone_size: NA
d_call: TRBD2
cdr3_nt: TGCGCCAGCAGCCACCCGGGACTAGCGGGAGGGCCAGACCAAGAGACCCAGTACTTC
cdr3_aa: CASSHPGLAGGPDQETQYF

v_call: TRBV2
j_call: TRBJ1-3
clone_size: NA
d_call: NA
cdr3_nt: TGTGCCAGCAGTGATTTGGCCGGGAGTTCTGGAAACACCATATATTTT
cdr3_aa: CASSDLAGSSGNTIYF

v_call: TRBV15
j_call: TRBJ2-3
clone_size: NA
d_call: TRBD2
cdr3_nt: TGTGCCACCAGCTCCGCGACTAGCGGGAGGCCCGCCTGGGATACGCAGTATTTT
cdr3_aa: CATSSATSGRPAWDTQYF

v_call: TRBV11-3
j_call: TRBJ1-4
clone_size: NA
d_call: NA
cdr3_nt: TGTGCCAGCAGCTTAGGAGACAGTAATGAAAAACTGTTTTTT
cdr3_aa: CASSLGDSNEKLFF

v_call: TRBV9
j_call: TRBJ2-6
clone_size: NA
d_call: TRBD1
cdr3_nt: TGTGCCAGCAGCGCGCCTTCCCGGGACAGGGTGACGTCTGGGGCCAACGTCCTGACTTTC
cdr3_aa: CASSAPSRDRVTSGANVLTF